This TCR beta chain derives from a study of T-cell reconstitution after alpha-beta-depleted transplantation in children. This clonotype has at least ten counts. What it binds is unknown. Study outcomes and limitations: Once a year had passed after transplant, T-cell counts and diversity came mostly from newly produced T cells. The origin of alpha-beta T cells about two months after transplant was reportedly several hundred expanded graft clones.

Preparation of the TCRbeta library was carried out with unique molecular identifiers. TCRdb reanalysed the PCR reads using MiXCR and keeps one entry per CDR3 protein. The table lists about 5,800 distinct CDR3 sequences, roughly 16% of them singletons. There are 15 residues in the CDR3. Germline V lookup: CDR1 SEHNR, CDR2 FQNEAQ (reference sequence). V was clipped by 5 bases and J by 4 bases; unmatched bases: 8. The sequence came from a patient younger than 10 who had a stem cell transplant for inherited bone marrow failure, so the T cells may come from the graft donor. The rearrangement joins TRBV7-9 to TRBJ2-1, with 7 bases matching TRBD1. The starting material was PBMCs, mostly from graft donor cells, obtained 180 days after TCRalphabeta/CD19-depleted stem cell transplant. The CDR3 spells CASSGGQAKYNEQFF. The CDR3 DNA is TGTGCCAGCAGCGGTGGACAGGCCAAATACAATGAGCAGTTCTTC.